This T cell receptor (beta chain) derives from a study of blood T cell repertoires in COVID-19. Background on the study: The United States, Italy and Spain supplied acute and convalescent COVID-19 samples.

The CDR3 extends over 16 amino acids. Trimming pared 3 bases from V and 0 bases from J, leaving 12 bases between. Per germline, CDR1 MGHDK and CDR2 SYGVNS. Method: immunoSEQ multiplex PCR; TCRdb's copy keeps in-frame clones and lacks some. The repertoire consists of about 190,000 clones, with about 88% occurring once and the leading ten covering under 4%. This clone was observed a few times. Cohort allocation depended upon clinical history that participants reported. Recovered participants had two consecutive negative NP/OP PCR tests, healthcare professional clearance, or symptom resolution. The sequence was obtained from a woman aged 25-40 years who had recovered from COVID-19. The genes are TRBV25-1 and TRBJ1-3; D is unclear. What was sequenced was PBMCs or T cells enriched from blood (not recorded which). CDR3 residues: CASSDWFGDSGNTIYF. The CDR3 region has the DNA TGTGCCAGCAGTGATTGGTTCGGGGACTCTGGAAACACCATATATTTT.